This T cell receptor (beta chain) derives from a study of shared clonotypes between healthy human individuals. Study at large: Participating donors consisted of two women and a few men aged 18 to 49.

V shed 8 bases, J shed 5 bases, and the junction held 11 bases outside the gene matches. Germline assignment: CDR1 LNHDA and CDR2 SQIVND (reference sequence). This CDR3 is 15 amino acids long. Each CD8 memory set brought CD45RO+ cells together with CCR7-negative CD45RA+ TemRA cells. Genomic DNA from each subset was divided evenly over several immunoSEQ plates. In replicate PCRs of sorted subsets, around 0.2 ug DNA, approximately 30,000 T cell genomes, was used. Sequencing used immunoSEQ multiplex PCR; TCRdb keeps in-frame clones, though not all of them. The sample carries some 700,000 clones, about nine tenths recorded once.

The sequence was collected from a man younger than 35 in good health. Some clones in this sample may be carry-over from other donors' samples. Material: memory CD8+ T cells from PBMCs. Subset meaning: CD45RO+ cells pooled with CCR7-negative TemRA cells. V and J are TRBV19 and TRBJ2-5; TRBD2 matches at 10 bases. The CDR3: CASGPAGGPYETQYF. CDR3 in DNA: TGTGCCAGTGGCCCAGCGGGAGGGCCGTATGAGACCCAGTACTTC.